This T cell receptor beta chain was found in a study of OX40 agonist ivuxolimab in advanced cancers. The wider study: Ivuxolimab, which is an agonistic anti-OX40 (CD134) antibody, was administered to the patients. While on treatment, patients had intravenous ivuxolimab at 0.01 to 10 mg/kg every 2 weeks. Study conclusions and caveats: Clones of CD4+ and CD8+ blood T cells grew by week 6 at doses of 0.1 to 3.0 mg/kg.

The protocol was immunoSEQ multiplex PCR, while the TCRdb copy is restricted to in-frame clones and leaves out a portion. Among 70,000 or so clones, approximately 89% were seen once, and the ten largest hold approximately 0.72%. The CDR3 is 15 residues long. Details on this clone: What it binds is not known.

The TCR originated in an adult with an advanced solid tumor such as melanoma, head and neck, liver or kidney cancer. The chain is built from TRBV21-1 and TRBJ2-7; the table's D call, TRBD1, has no DNA check behind it. TRBV21-1 is designated a pseudogene. This specimen consisted of CD4+ or CD8+ T cells sorted from blood, obtained in a trial of the OX40 agonist ivuxolimab. CDR3 protein: CASSKDQDRGYEQYF. The CDR3 nucleotides read TGTGCCAGCAGCAAAGATCAGGACAGGGGCTACGAGCAGTACTTC.